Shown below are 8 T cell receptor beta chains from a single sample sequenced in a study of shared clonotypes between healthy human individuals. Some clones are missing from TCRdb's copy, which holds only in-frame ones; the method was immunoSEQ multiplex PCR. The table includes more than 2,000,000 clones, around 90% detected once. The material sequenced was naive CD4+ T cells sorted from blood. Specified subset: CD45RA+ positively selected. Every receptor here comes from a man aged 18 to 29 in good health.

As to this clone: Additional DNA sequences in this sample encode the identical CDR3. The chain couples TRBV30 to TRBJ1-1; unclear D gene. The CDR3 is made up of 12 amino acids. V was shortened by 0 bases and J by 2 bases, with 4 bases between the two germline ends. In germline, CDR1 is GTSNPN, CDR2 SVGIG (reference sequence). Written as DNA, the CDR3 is TGTGCCTGGAGTGTCGTAAACACTGAAGCTTTCTTT. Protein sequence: CAWSVVNTEAFF. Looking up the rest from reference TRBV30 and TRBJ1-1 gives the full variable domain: SQTIHQWPATLVQPVGSPLSLECTVEGTSNPNLYWYRQAAGRGLQLLFYSVGIGQISSEVPQNLSASRPQDRQFILSSKKLLLSDSGFYLCAWSVVNTEAFFGQGTRLTVV.

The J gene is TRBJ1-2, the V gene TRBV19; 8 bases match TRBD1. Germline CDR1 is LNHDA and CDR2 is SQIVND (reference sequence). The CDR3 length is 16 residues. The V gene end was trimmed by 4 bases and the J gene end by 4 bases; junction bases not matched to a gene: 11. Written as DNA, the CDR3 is TGTGCCAGTAGTACCACGACAGGGGTAGGATCCTATGGCTACACCTTC. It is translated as CASSTTTGVGSYGYTF.

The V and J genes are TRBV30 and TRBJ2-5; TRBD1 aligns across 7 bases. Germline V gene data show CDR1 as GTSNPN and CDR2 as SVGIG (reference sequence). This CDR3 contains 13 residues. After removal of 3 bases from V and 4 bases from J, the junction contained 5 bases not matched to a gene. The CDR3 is CAWRRTGVETQYF. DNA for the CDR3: TGTGCCTGGAGGCGAACAGGGGTAGAGACCCAGTACTTC.

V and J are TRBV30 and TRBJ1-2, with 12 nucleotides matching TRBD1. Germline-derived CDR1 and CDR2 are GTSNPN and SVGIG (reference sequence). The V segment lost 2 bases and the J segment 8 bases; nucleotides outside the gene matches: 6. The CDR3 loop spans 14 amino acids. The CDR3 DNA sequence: TGTGCCTGGAGTATTAGGGGACAGGGGGCAGGCTACACCTTC. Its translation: CAWSIRGQGAGYTF. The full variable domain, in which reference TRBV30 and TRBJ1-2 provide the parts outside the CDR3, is SQTIHQWPATLVQPVGSPLSLECTVEGTSNPNLYWYRQAAGRGLQLLFYSVGIGQISSEVPQNLSASRPQDRQFILSSKKLLLSDSGFYLCAWSIRGQGAGYTFGSGTRLTVV.

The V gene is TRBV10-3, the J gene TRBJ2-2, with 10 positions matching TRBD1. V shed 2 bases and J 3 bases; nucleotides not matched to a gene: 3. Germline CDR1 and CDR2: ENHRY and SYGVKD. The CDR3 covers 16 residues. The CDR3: CAISEQGTGDTGELFF. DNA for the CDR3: TGTGCCATCAGTGAGCAAGGGACAGGGGACACCGGGGAGCTGTTTTTT.

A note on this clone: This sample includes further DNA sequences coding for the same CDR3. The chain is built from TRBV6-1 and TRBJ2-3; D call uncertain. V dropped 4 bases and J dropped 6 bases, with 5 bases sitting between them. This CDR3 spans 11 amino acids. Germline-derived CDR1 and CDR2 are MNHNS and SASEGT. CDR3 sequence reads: CASSGSDTQYF. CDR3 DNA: TGTGCCAGCAGTGGCAGCGATACGCAGTATTTT.

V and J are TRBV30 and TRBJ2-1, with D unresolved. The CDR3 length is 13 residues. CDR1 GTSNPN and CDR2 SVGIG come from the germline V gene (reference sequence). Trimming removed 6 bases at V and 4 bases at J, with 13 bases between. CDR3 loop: CACTPGAYNEQFF. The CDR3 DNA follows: TGTGCCTGTACCCCTGGAGCGTACAATGAGCAGTTCTTC. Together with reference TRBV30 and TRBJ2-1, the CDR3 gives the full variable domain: SQTIHQWPATLVQPVGSPLSLECTVEGTSNPNLYWYRQAAGRGLQLLFYSVGIGQISSEVPQNLSASRPQDRQFILSSKKLLLSDSGFYLCACTPGAYNEQFFGPGTRLTVL.

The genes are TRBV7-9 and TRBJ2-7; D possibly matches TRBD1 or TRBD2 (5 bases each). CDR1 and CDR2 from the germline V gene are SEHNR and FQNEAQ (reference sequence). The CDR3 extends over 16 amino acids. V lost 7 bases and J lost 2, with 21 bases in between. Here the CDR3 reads CASTAYLGDLPYEQYF. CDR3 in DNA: TGTGCCAGCACCGCTTATCTGGGGGATCTCCCCTACGAGCAGTACTTC.